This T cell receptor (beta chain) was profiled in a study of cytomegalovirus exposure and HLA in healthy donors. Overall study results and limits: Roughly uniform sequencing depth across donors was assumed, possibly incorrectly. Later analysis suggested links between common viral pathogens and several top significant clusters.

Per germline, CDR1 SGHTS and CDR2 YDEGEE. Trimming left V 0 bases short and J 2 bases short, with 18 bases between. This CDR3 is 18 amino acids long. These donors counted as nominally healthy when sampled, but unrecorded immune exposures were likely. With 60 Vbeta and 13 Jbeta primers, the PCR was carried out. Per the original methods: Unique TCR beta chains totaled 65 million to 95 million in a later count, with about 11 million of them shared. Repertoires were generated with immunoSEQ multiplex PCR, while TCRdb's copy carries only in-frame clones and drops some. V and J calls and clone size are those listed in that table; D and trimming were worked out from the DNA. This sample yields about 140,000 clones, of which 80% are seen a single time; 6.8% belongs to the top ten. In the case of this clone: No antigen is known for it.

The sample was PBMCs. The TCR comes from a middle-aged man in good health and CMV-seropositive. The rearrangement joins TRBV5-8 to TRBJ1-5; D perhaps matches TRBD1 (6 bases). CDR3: CASSLGDKGFSGNQPQHF. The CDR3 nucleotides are TGTGCCAGCAGCTTGGGGGACAAAGGTTTCTCGGGCAATCAGCCCCAGCATTTT.